A single sample is the source of the 7 T cell receptor beta chains below, sequenced in a study of early T cells in non-severe SARS-CoV-2 infection. TCRdb passed the 5' RACE reads through MiXCR, listing each CDR3 protein once. The data contain about 100,000 distinct CDR3 sequences, less than 15% of them singletons. Sequenced material: whole blood. The origin of the receptors is an adult who was a healthcare worker with PCR-confirmed SARS-CoV-2 infection or an uninfected control (not recorded which).

This chain links TRBV6-2 or TRBV6-3 with TRBJ2-7, with D unresolved. Trimming left V 6 bases short and J 5 bases short, with 8 bases between. Germline CDR1 and CDR2: MNHEY and SVGEGT. This CDR3 is 11 amino acids long. As DNA, the CDR3 is TGTGCCAGCAGCCAAATTAACGAGCAGTACTTC. Its translation is CASSQINEQYF.

J is TRBJ1-1 and V is TRBV7-2; the D gene is possibly TRBD1 (5 bases). CDR3 length: 14 amino acids. Germline CDR1 reads SGHTA; CDR2 reads FQGNSA. The V gene lost 3 bases and the J gene lost 5 bases, with 13 bases spanning the gap. The CDR3 region has the DNA TGTGCCAGCAGCTTGCGGGACGGTACTACTGAAGCTTTCTTT. It yields the protein CASSLRDGTTEAFF.

This clonotype was detected a few times. A much larger clone sits a single nucleotide away, making a read error possible. The CDR3 spells CASSLALNTEAFF. CDR3 DNA: TGTGCCAGCAGCTTAGCGTTGAACACTGAAGCTTTCTTT. The chain joins TRBV11-2 to TRBJ1-1; D is unclear. The germline gives CDR1 SGHAT, CDR2 FQNNGV. Trimming shortened V by 1 base and J by 0 bases, and 3 bases separated the two germline ends. CDR3 length: 13 residues.

The chain carries TRBV6-2 or TRBV6-3 and TRBJ2-7; TRBD2 matches at 11 bases. This CDR3 is built from 14 residues. Per the germline V gene, CDR1 is MNHEY and CDR2 is SVGEGT. The V and J ends lost 6 bases and 3 bases, in that order; junction bases with no gene match: 4. CDR3 residues: CASRRGTSGYEQYF. As DNA, the CDR3 is TGTGCCAGCAGGCGCGGGACTAGCGGCTACGAGCAGTACTTC.

The rearrangement joins TRBV5-5 to TRBJ1-1, with D unresolved. The germline V gene encodes CDR1 SGHKS and CDR2 YYEKEE (reference sequence). CDR3 length equals 15 residues. Trimming took off 3 bases at V and 7 bases at J, with 19 bases between the two ends. In DNA, the CDR3 is TGTGCCAGCAGCTCCTCCCGGGCACCAGCGAATGAAGCTTTCTTT. Translating gives CASSSSRAPANEAFF. Full variable domain (rest looked up from reference TRBV5-5 and TRBJ1-1): DAGVTQSPTHLIKTRGQQVTLRCSPISGHKSVSWYQQVLGQGPQFIFQYYEKEERGRGNFPDRFSARQFPNYSSELNVNALLLGDSALYLCASSSSRAPANEAFFGQGTRLTVV.

In its sample, this clonotype ranks as medium-sized. The chain recombines TRBV7-2 with TRBJ1-5; D not resolved. The CDR3 is made up of 14 amino acids. V was clipped by 5 bases and J by 4 bases, with 12 bases between them. Germline lookup yields CDR1 SGHTA and CDR2 FQGNSA. DNA of the CDR3: TGTGCCAGCAGCCCCAGGACGGGGAATCAGCCCCAGCATTTT. The encoded protein is CASSPRTGNQPQHF.

This clonotype was seen many times. The rearrangement uses TRBV5-4 and TRBJ2-1; no clear D. Per germline, CDR1 SGHNT and CDR2 YYREEE (reference sequence). This CDR3 is built from 15 residues. Trimming removed 0 bases at V and 7 bases at J, with 14 bases between. The CDR3 reads CASSLAQARMNEQFF. Written as DNA, the CDR3 is TGTGCCAGCAGCTTGGCCCAGGCCCGAATGAATGAGCAGTTCTTC.